This T cell receptor beta chain was sequenced during a study of regulatory T cells in long-lasting Graves disease. Study-wide background: For a period under 3 months, newly diagnosed Graves' patients had taken antithyroid drugs.

Notes on the study in general: It was possible that the small sample size reduced accuracy.

Described time point: newly diagnosed GD, antithyroid drugs for less than 3 months. TCR sequences were obtained from RNA taken from PBMCs. The V and J ends lost 6 bases and 7 bases, in that order; junction bases with no gene match: 10. This CDR3 is 16 amino acids long. CDR1 DFQATT and CDR2 SNEGSKA come from the germline V gene (reference sequence). HTBI primers from iRepertoire and Arm-PCR of CDR3 regions yielded the TCR beta libraries. TCRdb recomputed calls from the multiplex PCR reads with MiXCR, one row per CDR3 protein. The table has roughly 510,000 distinct CDR3 sequences, around 15% seen once. Turning to this clonotype: No antigen is known for it.

These data are also associated with another study on T cells in Graves' hyperthyroidism and ophthalmopathy.

Sequenced material: peripheral blood mononuclear cells (PBMCs), taken at new diagnosis, from a patient treated with antithyroid drugs. V usage is TRBV20-1 and J usage is TRBJ2-1; 15 positions match TRBD2. This sequence was found in a man aged 18-30 years with Graves disease. The CDR3 sequence: CSARTSGRVLLNEQFF. The CDR3 DNA follows: TGCAGTGCGAGGACTAGCGGGAGGGTTCTTCTTAATGAGCAGTTCTTC.